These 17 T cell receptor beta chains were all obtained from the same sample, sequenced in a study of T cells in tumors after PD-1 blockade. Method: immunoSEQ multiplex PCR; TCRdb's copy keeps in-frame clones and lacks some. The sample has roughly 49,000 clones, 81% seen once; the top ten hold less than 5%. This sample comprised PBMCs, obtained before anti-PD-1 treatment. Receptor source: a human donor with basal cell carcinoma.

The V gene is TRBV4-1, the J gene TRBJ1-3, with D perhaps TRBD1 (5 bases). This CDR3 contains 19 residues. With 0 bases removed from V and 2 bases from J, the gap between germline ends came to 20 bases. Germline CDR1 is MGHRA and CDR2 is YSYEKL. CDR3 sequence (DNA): TGCGCCAGCAGCCAAGATCCGTATAGGGGCGGGGTCCCTGGAAACACCATATATTTT. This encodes CASSQDPYRGGVPGNTIYF.

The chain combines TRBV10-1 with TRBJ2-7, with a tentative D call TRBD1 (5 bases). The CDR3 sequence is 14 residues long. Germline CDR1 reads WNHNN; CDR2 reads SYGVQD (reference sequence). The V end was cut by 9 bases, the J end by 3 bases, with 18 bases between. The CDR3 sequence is CARGRASSGYEQYF. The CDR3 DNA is TGCGCCAGGGGCAGGGCATCCTCCGGCTACGAGCAGTACTTC.

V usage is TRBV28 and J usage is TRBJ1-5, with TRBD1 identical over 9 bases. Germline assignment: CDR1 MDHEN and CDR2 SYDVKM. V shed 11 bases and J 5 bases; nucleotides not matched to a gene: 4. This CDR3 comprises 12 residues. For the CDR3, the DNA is TGTGCCTCCCGACAGGGGGATCAGCCCCAGCATTTT. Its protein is CASRQGDQPQHF.

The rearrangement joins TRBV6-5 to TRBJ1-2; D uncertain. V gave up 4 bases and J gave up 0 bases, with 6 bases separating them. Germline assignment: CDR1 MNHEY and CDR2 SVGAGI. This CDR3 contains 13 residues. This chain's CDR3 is CASSSLSNYGYTF. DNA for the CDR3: TGTGCCAGCAGTTCCCTCTCTAACTATGGCTACACCTTC.

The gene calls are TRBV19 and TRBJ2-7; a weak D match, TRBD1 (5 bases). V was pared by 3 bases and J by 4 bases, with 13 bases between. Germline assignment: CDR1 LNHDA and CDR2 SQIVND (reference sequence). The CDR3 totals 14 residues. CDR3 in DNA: TGTGCCAGTAGTATTCAAGGGGCTGGATACGAGCAGTACTTC. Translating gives CASSIQGAGYEQYF.

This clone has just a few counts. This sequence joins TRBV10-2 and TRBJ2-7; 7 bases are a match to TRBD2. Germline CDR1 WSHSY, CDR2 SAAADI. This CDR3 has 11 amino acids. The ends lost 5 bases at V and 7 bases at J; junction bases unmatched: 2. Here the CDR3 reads CASSPGGEQYF. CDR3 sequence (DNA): TGCGCCAGCAGTCCGGGAGGAGAGCAGTACTTC.

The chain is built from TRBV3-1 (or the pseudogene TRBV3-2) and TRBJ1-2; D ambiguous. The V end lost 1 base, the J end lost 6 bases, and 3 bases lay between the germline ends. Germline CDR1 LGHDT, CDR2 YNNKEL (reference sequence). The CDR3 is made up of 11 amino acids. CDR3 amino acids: CASSQAHGYTF. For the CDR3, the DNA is TGTGCCAGCAGCCAAGCTCATGGCTACACCTTC.

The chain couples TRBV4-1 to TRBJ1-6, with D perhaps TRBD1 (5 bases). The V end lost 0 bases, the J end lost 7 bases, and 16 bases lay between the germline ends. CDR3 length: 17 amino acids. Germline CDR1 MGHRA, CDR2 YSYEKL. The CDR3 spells CASSQDSGGFRNSPLHF. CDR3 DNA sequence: TGCGCCAGCAGCCAAGACTCGGGGGGTTTTAGGAATTCACCCCTCCACTTT.

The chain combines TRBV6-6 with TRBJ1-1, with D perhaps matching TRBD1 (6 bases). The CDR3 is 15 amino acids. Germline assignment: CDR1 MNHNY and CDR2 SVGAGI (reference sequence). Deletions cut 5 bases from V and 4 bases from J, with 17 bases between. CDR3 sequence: CASSVQQGSITEAFF. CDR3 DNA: TGTGCCAGCAGTGTTCAACAGGGATCAATCACTGAAGCTTTCTTT.

The CDR3 sequence: CSVENQGKGEQYF. In nucleotides, the CDR3 is TGCAGCGTTGAGAACCAGGGGAAAGGCGAGCAGTACTTC. This chain joins TRBV29-1 and TRBJ2-7, with D maybe TRBD1 (6 bases). CDR1 SQVTM and CDR2 ANQGSEA come from the germline V gene. Trimming shortened V by 3 bases and J by 6 bases, and 15 bases separated the two germline ends. The CDR3 contains 13 residues.

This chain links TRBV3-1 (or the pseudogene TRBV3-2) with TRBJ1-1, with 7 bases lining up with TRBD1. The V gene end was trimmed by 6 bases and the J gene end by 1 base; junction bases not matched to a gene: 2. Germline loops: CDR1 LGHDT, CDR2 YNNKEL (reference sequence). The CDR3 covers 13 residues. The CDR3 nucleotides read TGTGCCAGCAGACAGGGGCGGAACACTGAAGCTTTCTTT. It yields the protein CASRQGRNTEAFF.

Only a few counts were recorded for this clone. CDR3 sequence reads: CATSDSFNGDTGELFF. The DNA of the CDR3 is TGTGCCACCAGTGATTCCTTCAACGGGGACACCGGGGAGCTGTTTTTT. This rearrangement joins TRBV24-1 to TRBJ2-2, with D possibly matching TRBD2 (5 bases). The CDR3 consists of 16 residues. Germline V lookup: CDR1 KGHDR, CDR2 SFDVKD. Between the trimmed V and J ends, which lost 2 bases and 3 bases, there was a span of 12 bases.

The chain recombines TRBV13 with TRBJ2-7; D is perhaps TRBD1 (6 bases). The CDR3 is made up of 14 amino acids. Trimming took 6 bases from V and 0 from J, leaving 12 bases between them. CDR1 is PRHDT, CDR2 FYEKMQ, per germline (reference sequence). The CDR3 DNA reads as TGTGCCAGCAGTTCCGGGACACACTCCTACGAGCAGTACTTC. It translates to CASSSGTHSYEQYF.

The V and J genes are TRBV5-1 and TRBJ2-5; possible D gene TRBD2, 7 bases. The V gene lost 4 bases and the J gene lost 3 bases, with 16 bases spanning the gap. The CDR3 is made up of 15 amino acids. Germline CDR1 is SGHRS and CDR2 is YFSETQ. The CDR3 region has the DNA TGCGCCAGCAGCCGAAGAGGGGGGGCCGAAGAGACCCAGTACTTC. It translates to CASSRRGGAEETQYF.

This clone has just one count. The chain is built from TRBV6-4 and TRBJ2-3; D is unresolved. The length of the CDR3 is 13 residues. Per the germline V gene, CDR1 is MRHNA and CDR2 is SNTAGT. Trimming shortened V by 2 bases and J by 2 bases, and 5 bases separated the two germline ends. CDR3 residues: CASSDRTTDTQYF. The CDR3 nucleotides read TGTGCCAGCAGTGACCGGACCACAGATACGCAGTATTTT.

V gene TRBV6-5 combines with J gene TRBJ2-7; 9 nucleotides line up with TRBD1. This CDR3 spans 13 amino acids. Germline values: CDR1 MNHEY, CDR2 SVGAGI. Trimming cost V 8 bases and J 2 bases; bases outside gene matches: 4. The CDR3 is CASVDRGAYEQYF. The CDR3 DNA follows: TGTGCCAGCGTCGACAGGGGGGCCTACGAGCAGTACTTC.

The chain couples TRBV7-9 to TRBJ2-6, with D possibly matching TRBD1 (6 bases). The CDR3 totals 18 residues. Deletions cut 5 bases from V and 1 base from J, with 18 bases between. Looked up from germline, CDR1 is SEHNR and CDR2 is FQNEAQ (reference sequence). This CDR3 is CASSQKRQVDSGANVLTF. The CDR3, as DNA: TGTGCCAGCAGCCAGAAGAGACAGGTCGATTCTGGGGCCAACGTCCTGACTTTC.